These 15 T cell receptor beta chains were all obtained from the same sample, sequenced in a study of blood T cell repertoires in COVID-19. Assay used: immunoSEQ multiplex PCR; TCRdb lists only in-frame clones, some missing. This table has about 240,000 clones, about 87% appearing once. Sequenced input: PBMCs or T cells enriched from blood (not recorded which). The receptor source for this set is a woman in her twenties or thirties with acute COVID-19.

The chain recombines TRBV19 with TRBJ1-5, with a weak D call TRBD1 (5 bases). Trimming shortened V by 8 bases and J by 4 bases, and 18 bases separated the two germline ends. From germline, CDR1 is LNHDA and CDR2 SQIVND (reference sequence). The CDR3 extends over 15 amino acids. The CDR3: CASRSRARANQPQHF. In nucleotides, the CDR3 is TGTGCCAGTCGAAGCCGGGCCAGGGCTAATCAGCCCCAGCATTTT.

This clone showed up just a few times. This chain links TRBV11-2 with TRBJ1-2; TRBD1 agrees at 9 bases. Germline V lookup: CDR1 SGHAT, CDR2 FQNNGV. The ends lost 5 bases at V and 5 bases at J; junction bases unmatched: 9. This CDR3 spans 15 amino acids. The CDR3 sequence: CASSPRGQGLYGYTF. The CDR3 nucleotides read TGTGCCAGCAGCCCCCGCGGACAGGGGTTATATGGCTACACCTTC.

The rearrangement uses TRBV6-5 and TRBJ2-2; 9 nucleotides agree with TRBD1. The CDR3 is 14 residues long. Germline values: CDR1 MNHEY, CDR2 SVGAGI. V trimming: 6 bases; J trimming: 4 bases; junction bases outside the gene matches: 3. CDR3 bases: TGTGCCAGCAGAACAGGGGGCGGCACCGGGGAGCTGTTTTTT. It is translated as CASRTGGGTGELFF.

The V and J genes are TRBV4-2 and TRBJ1-2, with D perhaps TRBD1 (5 bases). Per the germline V gene, CDR1 is LGHNA and CDR2 is YNFKEQ. The V gene lost 1 base and the J gene lost 2 bases, with 14 bases spanning the gap. The CDR3 runs to 16 residues. The CDR3 sequence: CASSQVAQGYNYGYTF. In nucleotides, the CDR3 is TGTGCCAGCAGCCAAGTGGCCCAGGGATACAACTATGGCTACACCTTC.

The rearrangement uses TRBV10-2 and TRBJ1-2; D remains unclear. Germline V CDR1 and CDR2: WSHSY, SAAADI. V was trimmed by 3 bases and J by 3 bases, leaving 11 bases between them. This CDR3 is built from 14 residues. As DNA, the CDR3 is TGCGCCAGCAGTGAAACAATCTCTTACTATGGCTACACCTTC. Its protein is CASSETISYYGYTF.

The genes are TRBV6-1 and TRBJ2-1; 7 nucleotides line up with TRBD1. CDR3 length equals 15 residues. The germline V gene has CDR1 MNHNS and CDR2 SASEGT. Trimming took 2 bases from V and 3 from J; bases not matched to a gene: 4. The chain's CDR3 is CASSEIGQVYNEQFF. CDR3 bases: TGTGCCAGCAGTGAAATAGGACAGGTCTACAATGAGCAGTTCTTC.

This chain links TRBV29-1 with TRBJ1-2, with 9 bases that match TRBD1. The germline V gene encodes CDR1 SQVTM and CDR2 ANQGSEA. The CDR3 spans 13 residues. V was clipped by 4 bases and J by 8 bases; unmatched bases: 8. CDR3 sequence (DNA): TGCAGCGTTGTAGGGACAGGGTTTGACGGCTACACCTTC. Encoded protein: CSVVGTGFDGYTF.

The chain uses TRBV7-2 and TRBJ1-2; 7 bases fit TRBD1. Trimming at V came to 5 bases and at J to 7 bases, leaving 13 bases not matched to a gene. This CDR3 is 15 amino acids long. Germline CDR1 SGHTA, CDR2 FQGNSA. For the CDR3, the DNA is TGTGCCAGCAGCGTCCGACAGGGTACGGGTGGTGGCTACACCTTC. This sequence encodes CASSVRQGTGGGYTF.

The chain combines TRBV7-6 with TRBJ2-7, with 13 positions matching TRBD2. With 5 bases clipped from V and 0 bases from J, the junction kept 4 bases outside the gene matches. Germline CDR1 SGHVS, CDR2 FNYEAQ. The CDR3 contains 16 residues. The CDR3 loop reads CASSAGLAGDSYEQYF. CDR3 DNA: TGTGCCAGCAGCGCCGGACTAGCGGGGGACTCCTACGAGCAGTACTTC. The full variable domain, completed using reference TRBV7-6 and TRBJ2-7, is GAGVSQSPRYKVTKRGQDVALRCDPISGHVSLYWYRQALGQGPEFLTYFNYEAQQDKSGLPNDRFSAERPEGSISTLTIQRTEQRDSAMYRCASSAGLAGDSYEQYFGPGTRLTVT.

Of note for this clone: Relative to the germline gene, one junction end is altered; a read error may explain this. CDR3 protein: CASSKAGAGYEQYF. For the CDR3, the DNA is TGTGCCAGCAGTAAAGCGGGGGCGGGCTACGAGCAGTACTTC. The chain links TRBV6-1 to TRBJ2-7; TRBD2 matches 8 bases. CDR3 length: 14 residues. Germline V gene sequence: CDR1 MNHNS, CDR2 SASEGT.

The V gene is TRBV7-2, the J gene TRBJ2-5, with D possibly TRBD1 on 5 matching bases. CDR1 and CDR2 from the germline V gene are SGHTA and FQGNSA. The CDR3 covers 14 residues. The ends were cut back, 5 bases at V and 3 bases at J, with 13 bases in the middle. CDR3 sequence: CASSQQAGKETQYF. CDR3 coding DNA: TGTGCCAGCAGCCAACAGGCCGGCAAAGAGACCCAGTACTTC. The whole variable domain, filled in from reference TRBV7-2 and TRBJ2-5, reads GAGVSQSPSNKVTEKGKDVELRCDPISGHTALYWYRQSLGQGLEFLIYFQGNSAPDKSGLPSDRFSAERTGGSVSTLTIQRTQQEDSAVYLCASSQQAGKETQYFGPGTRLLVL.

The chain combines TRBV14 with TRBJ2-2; a possible D gene is TRBD2 (5 bases). The CDR3 is 13 residues long. V was cut by 4 bases and J by 4 bases, with 7 bases left in between. In germline, CDR1 is SGHDN, CDR2 FVKESK. The CDR3 coding sequence is TGTGCCAGCAGCCCGAGGGTCACCGGGGAGCTGTTTTTT. It specifies CASSPRVTGELFF.

J is TRBJ1-6 and V is TRBV2, with 8 nucleotides matching TRBD1. V dropped 3 bases and J dropped 7; count of bases not matched to a gene: 5. Germline V lookup: CDR1 SNHLY, CDR2 FYNNEI. The CDR3 is 15 residues long. This CDR3 reads CASSDGRGRNSPLHF. The CDR3 coding sequence is TGTGCCAGCAGTGATGGCAGGGGGCGGAATTCACCCCTCCACTTT.

V usage is TRBV11-2 and J usage is TRBJ1-1; no reliable D call. The germline gives CDR1 SGHAT, CDR2 FQNNGV. The CDR3 runs 14 residues. Trimming removed 3 bases at V and 0 bases at J, with 8 bases between. The CDR3 nucleotides read TGTGCCAGCAGCTTTCGGGGTATGAACACTGAAGCTTTCTTT. This sequence encodes CASSFRGMNTEAFF.

V usage is TRBV11-2 and J usage is TRBJ2-3; 12 positions match TRBD2. CDR1 SGHAT and CDR2 FQNNGV come from the germline V gene. V shed 1 base and J 6 bases; nucleotides not matched to a gene: 14. The CDR3 runs to 19 residues. The CDR3 DNA sequence: TGTGCCAGCAGCTTAGGTAGTCTAGCGGGGGGGTTAGGTTCGGATACGCAGTATTTT. It encodes CASSLGSLAGGLGSDTQYF.